This T cell receptor beta chain was identified in a study of blood T cell repertoires in COVID-19. Study-level background: PBMCs, B-cell-depleted T cells, or T cells were the source of the cDNA or gDNA that made up the material.

Using immunoSEQ multiplex PCR, the repertoire was profiled, and TCRdb retains in-frame clones only, with some absent. The sample includes around 200,000 clones, roughly 84% seen only once; the top ten take roughly 3%. V was pared by 1 base and J by 4 bases, with 10 bases between. Germline lookup yields CDR1 SGHAT and CDR2 FQNNGV. The CDR3 has 14 amino acids. Cohorts were based on clinical histories the participants reported. Recovered status in Cohort 3 required two negative PCRs, clearance, or symptom resolution. This chain joins TRBV11-2 and TRBJ2-5, with D possibly matching TRBD2 (6 bases). The sample was PBMCs or T cells enriched from blood (not recorded which). The TCR originated in a woman aged 25 to 45 who had recovered from COVID-19. The CDR3 DNA follows: TGTGCCAGCAGCTTAGTCGGGAGTGGAGAGACCCAGTACTTC. Translating gives CASSLVGSGETQYF.